The clone carrying this TCR beta chain was picked up a small number of times. What it recognizes is unknown. The data derive from a study of cytomegalovirus exposure and HLA in healthy donors. Whole-study results and caveats: Of the V segments, some could not be distinguished, including TRBV6-2 and TRBV6-3, and were excluded.

Trimming at V came to 4 bases and at J to 0 bases, leaving 4 bases not matched to a gene. CDR1 and CDR2 (germline): SGHRS, YFSETQ. This CDR3 spans 15 amino acids. PCR amplification relied on 60 Vbeta primers (plus 13 Jbeta primers). The protocol was immunoSEQ multiplex PCR, while the TCRdb copy is restricted to in-frame clones and leaves out a portion. This sample has 120,000 or so clones, with about 63% found just once. The chain combines TRBV5-1 with TRBJ1-2, with 9 positions matching TRBD1. This receptor was taken from a man younger than 40 in good health and CMV-seropositive. Sequencing used PBMCs. The CDR3 loop is CASSSTGGANYGYTF. In DNA form, the CDR3 reads TGCGCCAGCAGCAGTACAGGGGGCGCTAACTATGGCTACACCTTC.